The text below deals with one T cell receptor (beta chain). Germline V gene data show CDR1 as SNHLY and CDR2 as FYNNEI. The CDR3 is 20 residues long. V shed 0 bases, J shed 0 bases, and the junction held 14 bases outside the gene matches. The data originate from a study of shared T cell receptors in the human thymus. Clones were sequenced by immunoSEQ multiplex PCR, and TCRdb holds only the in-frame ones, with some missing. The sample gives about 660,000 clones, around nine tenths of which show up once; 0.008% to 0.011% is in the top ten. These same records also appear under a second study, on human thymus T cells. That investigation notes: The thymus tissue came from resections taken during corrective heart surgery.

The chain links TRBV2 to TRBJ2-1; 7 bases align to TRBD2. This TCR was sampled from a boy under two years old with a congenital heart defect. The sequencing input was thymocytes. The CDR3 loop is CASSEALHGPAGHSYNEQFF. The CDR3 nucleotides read TGTGCCAGCAGTGAAGCGCTTCATGGGCCAGCGGGGCACTCCTACAATGAGCAGTTCTTC.